These 11 T cell receptor beta chains were sequenced from one sample in a study of radiotherapy plus CTLA-4 blockade in lung cancer. Sequenced by immunoSEQ multiplex PCR; TCRdb stores in-frame clones only, minus some. Among more than 90,000 clones listed, approximately 84% were seen once. The material was peripheral blood, obtained from a patient treated with radiotherapy plus ipilimumab. The receptors here all came from a human donor with non-small cell lung cancer who had a partial response to radiotherapy plus ipilimumab.

This clone was seen more than once but under ten times. The chain recombines TRBV10-3 with TRBJ1-2; D might be TRBD1 (5 bases). CDR1 and CDR2 from the germline V gene are ENHRY and SYGVKD. The CDR3 length is 13 residues. Trimming left V 1 base short and J 8 bases short, with 11 bases between. CDR3 in DNA: TGTGCCATCAGTGAGTGGATAGGGGAAGGCTACACCTTC. This gives the protein CAISEWIGEGYTF.

In this sample, this clone turned up a few times. The CDR3 sequence: CASSQGAGRETQYF. The CDR3 DNA reads as TGCGCCAGCAGCCAAGGGGCAGGGAGGGAGACCCAGTACTTC. The J gene is TRBJ2-5, the V gene TRBV4-1; the D gene is possibly TRBD2 (6 bases). Germline loops: CDR1 MGHRA, CDR2 YSYEKL. The CDR3 sequence is 14 residues long. Trimming pared 1 base from V and 5 bases from J, leaving 11 bases between.

J is TRBJ2-2 and V is TRBV19, with 12 bases that match TRBD1. CDR1 is LNHDA, CDR2 SQIVND, per germline (reference sequence). The CDR3 sequence is 15 residues long. With V trimmed by 7 bases and J by 6 bases, 6 bases remained unmatched. The CDR3 region has the DNA TGTGCCAGTACCAGTGGGACAGGGGGCTCCGGGGAGCTGTTTTTT. Translating it yields CASTSGTGGSGELFF.

This CDR3 reads CASSSAIQGENEKLFF. The CDR3 nucleotides are TGTGCCAGCAGCTCCGCAATACAGGGAGAAAATGAAAAACTGTTTTTT. The chain recombines TRBV5-4 with TRBJ1-4; D perhaps matches TRBD1 (6 bases). V lost 3 bases and J 5 bases, leaving 17 bases between the germline ends. There are 16 residues in the CDR3. The germline V gene has CDR1 SGHNT and CDR2 YYREEE (reference sequence).

The chain has TRBV5-4 and TRBJ1-2; D is possibly TRBD1 (5 bases). This CDR3 region has 13 residues. The germline V gene encodes CDR1 SGHNT and CDR2 YYREEE (reference sequence). Trimming pared 4 bases from V and 0 bases from J, leaving 7 bases between. The CDR3 sequence: CASSTGANYGYTF. In nucleotides, the CDR3 is TGTGCCAGCAGCACAGGAGCTAACTATGGCTACACCTTC.

This clone was seen only a few times. J is TRBJ2-2 and V is TRBV27; D might be TRBD1 (5 bases). CDR1 and CDR2 from the germline V gene are MNHEY and SMNVEV (reference sequence). The CDR3 is made up of 14 amino acids. The V and J ends lost 8 bases and 5 bases respectively, with 15 bases between them. Here the CDR3 DNA reads TGTGCCAGCTCCCGGACATACTCGACCGGGGAGCTGTTTTTT. Protein sequence: CASSRTYSTGELFF.

The gene calls are TRBV28 and TRBJ2-3, with a weak D call TRBD1 (6 bases). The CDR3 spans 13 residues. Trimming removed 9 bases at V and 5 bases at J, with 15 bases between. From germline, CDR1 is MDHEN and CDR2 SYDVKM. CDR3 DNA sequence: TGTGCCAGTACGCCCCAGGACAGAGATACGCAGTATTTT. Its protein is CASTPQDRDTQYF.

This clone is a singleton in its sample. The rearrangement uses TRBV7-9 and TRBJ2-7, with 9 bases identical to TRBD1. This CDR3 is built from 17 residues. Per the germline V gene, CDR1 is SEHNR and CDR2 is FQNEAQ (reference sequence). J lost 3 bases, V lost 5 bases, and 14 bases had no gene match. This chain's CDR3 is CASSKFPGQGFYYEQYF. The CDR3 DNA reads TGTGCCAGCAGCAAGTTCCCGGGACAGGGCTTTTACTACGAGCAGTACTTC.

In its sample, this clone was seen a few times. This chain connects TRBV19 to TRBJ2-5; D unresolved. The CDR3 is 13 amino acids. Germline CDR1 LNHDA, CDR2 SQIVND (reference sequence). V was clipped by 1 base and J by 7 bases, with 10 bases between them. CDR3 in amino acids: CASSIASFWTQYF. The CDR3, as DNA: TGTGCCAGTAGTATAGCGAGCTTCTGGACCCAGTACTTC.

V gene TRBV5-1 combines with J gene TRBJ2-5; D possibly corresponds to TRBD1 (6 bases). Trimming took off 0 bases at V and 1 base at J, with 13 bases between the two ends. This CDR3 contains 16 residues. Per the germline V gene, CDR1 is SGHRS and CDR2 is YFSETQ. Written as DNA, the CDR3 is TGCGCCAGCAGCTTGGGCAACAGGGTACCCCAAGAGACCCAGTACTTC. As protein: CASSLGNRVPQETQYF.

The V and J genes are TRBV9 and TRBJ2-1, with 10 bases that match TRBD1. The CDR3 is made up of 14 amino acids. Losses at the gene ends were 4 bases for V and 7 bases for J; bases not matched to a gene: 5. Germline V gene sequence: CDR1 SGDLS, CDR2 YYNGEE. The CDR3 DNA sequence: TGTGCCAGCAGCCCGGGACAGGGGTGGAATGAGCAGTTCTTC. Translating it yields CASSPGQGWNEQFF.